The 14 T cell receptor beta chains below were found in one sample sequenced in a study of cytomegalovirus exposure and HLA in healthy donors. PCR employed 60 Vbeta and 13 Jbeta primers. TCRdb keeps only in-frame clones here, not all; method: immunoSEQ multiplex PCR. The table has fewer than 180,000 clones, 79% seen once. What was sequenced was PBMCs. The receptor set was obtained from a human donor in good health.

Details on this clone: One end of the junction varies from germline; a read error may be responsible. This chain links TRBV5-1 with TRBJ1-2; 7 bases align to TRBD1. Germline CDR1 and CDR2: SGHRS and YFSETQ. The CDR3 has 18 amino acids. CDR3 nucleotides: TGCGCCAGCAGCTTGGCGGGACAGATCCCCCCTCAGAGCTATGGCTACCCCTTC. It yields the protein CASSLAGQIPPQSYGYPF. Complete variable domain (other parts from reference TRBV5-1 and TRBJ1-2): KAGVTQTPRYLIKTRGQQVTLSCSPISGHRSVSWYQQTPGQGLQFLFEYFSETQRNKGNFPGRFSGRQFSNSRSEMNVSTLELGDSALYLCASSLAGQIPPQSYGYPFGSGTRLTVV.

The chain employs TRBV10-1 and TRBJ2-5, with D possibly being TRBD1 (7 bases). Trimming removed 8 bases at V and 1 base at J, with 17 bases between. This CDR3 spans 15 amino acids. The germline CDR1 and CDR2 sequences are WNHNN and SYGVQD (reference sequence). CDR3 nucleotide sequence: TGCGCCAGCGCCAGGAACAGGGGAGGCCAAGAGACCCAGTACTTC. This codes for CASARNRGGQETQYF.

The rearrangement joins TRBV7-6 to TRBJ2-6, with 11 bases lining up with TRBD1. The junction had 4 bases not matched to a gene; V was cut back by 1 base and J by 2 bases. The germline CDR1 and CDR2 sequences are SGHVS and FNYEAQ. The CDR3 totals 18 residues. The CDR3 bases are TGTGCCAGCAGCTTAGTGGGACAGGGGGGAACTGGGGCCAACGTCCTGACTTTC. This encodes CASSLVGQGGTGANVLTF.

J is TRBJ1-3 and V is TRBV7-9, with unresolved D. Trimming left V 6 bases short and J 1 base short, with 7 bases between. Germline lookup yields CDR1 SEHNR and CDR2 FQNEAQ (reference sequence). The CDR3 runs 13 residues. In nucleotides, the CDR3 is TGTGCCAGCAGGGGAGGGTCTGGAAACACCATATATTTT. It codes for CASRGGSGNTIYF.

The CDR3, as DNA: TGTGCCAGCAGCTTGGCCGGGAGCGAGCAGTACTTC. This encodes CASSLAGSEQYF. The rearrangement uses TRBV5-6 and TRBJ2-7; tentatively, D is TRBD2 (6 bases). The CDR3 covers 12 residues. Trimming removed 0 bases from V and 6 bases from J, with 7 bases in between. In germline, CDR1 is SGHDT, CDR2 YYEEEE. The full variable domain, its missing parts supplied by reference TRBV5-6 and TRBJ2-7, is DAGVTQSPTHLIKTRGQQVTLRCSPKSGHDTVSWYQQALGQGPQFIFQYYEEEERQRGNFPDRFSGHQFPNYSSELNVNALLLGDSALYLCASSLAGSEQYFGPGTRLTVT.

The chain carries TRBV2 and TRBJ2-6, with TRBD1 as a possible D gene (6 bases). The CDR3 totals 15 residues. Deletions cut 2 bases from V and 1 base from J, with 6 bases between. In germline, CDR1 is SNHLY, CDR2 FYNNEI. This CDR3 is CASSEQGSGANVLTF. The CDR3 nucleotides read TGTGCCAGCAGTGAACAGGGGTCTGGGGCCAACGTCCTGACTTTC. The full variable domain, with the rest looked up from reference TRBV2 and TRBJ2-6, is EPEVTQTPSHQVTQMGQEVILRCVPISNHLYFYWYRQILGQKVEFLVSFYNNEISEKSEIFDDQFSVERPDGSNFTLKIRSTKLEDSAMYFCASSEQGSGANVLTFGAGSRLTVL.

The rearrangement uses TRBV4-1 and TRBJ2-3, with TRBD2 as a possible D gene (5 bases). CDR3 length: 16 residues. From germline, CDR1 is MGHRA and CDR2 YSYEKL. Between the trimmed V and J ends, which lost 0 bases and 9 bases, there was a span of 19 bases. The CDR3 protein is CASSQDGKWETGTQYF. CDR3 DNA sequence: TGCGCCAGCAGCCAAGATGGGAAGTGGGAAACGGGGACGCAGTATTTT.

V is TRBV28 and J is TRBJ1-2; 7 nucleotides line up with TRBD1. Trimming removed 6 bases from V and 0 bases from J; junction bases left unmatched: 7. Germline CDR1 and CDR2: MDHEN and SYDVKM. The CDR3 runs to 15 residues. The CDR3 loop is CASRIGQAANYGYTF. Written as DNA, the CDR3 is TGTGCCAGCAGGATCGGACAGGCAGCTAACTATGGCTACACCTTC.

This clone was detected a few times. The chain links TRBV19 to TRBJ1-5; the D gene is possibly TRBD1 (5 bases). CDR1 and CDR2 from the germline V gene are LNHDA and SQIVND (reference sequence). Trimming cost V 6 bases and J 5 bases, with 20 bases left between them. CDR3 length: 16 residues. The CDR3 DNA sequence: TGTGCCAGTAGGCGGGAAGTCGGGACGGGGGATCAGCCCCAGCATTTT. Encoded protein: CASRREVGTGDQPQHF.

The V call is TRBV18, the J call TRBJ1-2; TRBD1 might be the D (5 bases). The CDR3 has 17 residues. Germline lookup yields CDR1 KGHSH and CDR2 LQKENI. V lost 2 bases, J lost 2 bases, and 18 bases lay in between. This CDR3 is CASSPMGTQVSNYGYTF. The CDR3 DNA follows: TGTGCCAGCTCACCAATGGGAACACAGGTTTCCAACTATGGCTACACCTTC.

This chain connects TRBV5-6 to TRBJ2-5; D is possibly TRBD2 (5 bases). V was shortened by 0 bases and J by 1 base, with 7 bases between the two germline ends. The CDR3 covers 14 residues. Per germline, CDR1 SGHDT and CDR2 YYEEEE. CDR3 DNA sequence: TGTGCCAGCAGCTTGGGCGGGCTCCAAGAGACCCAGTACTTC. Translation: CASSLGGLQETQYF.

CDR3 sequence: CASSQSTGQYEQYF. CDR3 DNA: TGCGCCAGCAGCCAGTCGACAGGGCAATACGAGCAGTACTTC. This rearrangement joins TRBV4-1 to TRBJ2-7; 7 bases agree with TRBD1. The V and J ends lost 3 bases and 4 bases, in that order; junction bases with no gene match: 6. The CDR3 loop spans 14 amino acids. Germline V lookup: CDR1 MGHRA, CDR2 YSYEKL.

For this clone: At one of its ends the junction is not consistent with the germline gene, which may arise from a read error. The genes are TRBV6-6 and TRBJ1-2, with 7 nucleotides matching TRBD1. This CDR3 has 14 residues. CDR1 is MNHNY, CDR2 SVGAGI, per germline (reference sequence). CDR3 amino acids: CASTLNRGSYGCTF. The CDR3, as DNA: TGTGCCAGCACCCTCAACAGGGGAAGCTATGGCTGCACCTTC.

The chain combines TRBV25-1 with TRBJ1-4, with TRBD1 matching over 9 bases. With 5 bases clipped from V and 8 bases from J, the junction kept 12 bases outside the gene matches. CDR1 is MGHDK, CDR2 SYGVNS, per germline. The CDR3 extends over 16 amino acids. DNA for the CDR3: TGTGCCAGCAGTAGGGTAGGGGGGACAGGGCGCGAAAAACTGTTTTTT. This sequence encodes CASSRVGGTGREKLFF.